These 2 T cell receptor beta chains were sequenced from one sample in a study of blood T cell repertoires in COVID-19. Clones were read by immunoSEQ multiplex PCR, and TCRdb kept only the in-frame ones, dropping some. The repertoire has roughly 45,000 clones, 85% of them found once; the top ten carry almost 6%. Sequencing input: peripheral blood. These receptors came from a woman aged 55 to 70 with acute or convalescent COVID-19.

This clone was counted once. The chain combines TRBV18 with TRBJ2-1; 9 nucleotides agree with TRBD2. The CDR3 has 14 residues. CDR1 is KGHSH, CDR2 LQKENI, per germline. V lost 6 bases to trimming and J lost 5 bases; unmatched junction nucleotides: 5. The DNA of the CDR3 is TGTGCCAGCTCCCCGGGACTAGCCGACAATGAGCAGTTCTTC. It yields the protein CASSPGLADNEQFF.

This clone was seen only a few times. CDR3 protein: CASSQVTRGNEQFF. The CDR3 nucleotides read TGCGCCAGCAGCCAAGTCACCCGGGGGAATGAGCAGTTCTTC. V is TRBV4-3 and J is TRBJ2-1; tentatively, D is TRBD2 (6 bases). The CDR3 has 14 residues. CDR1 is LGHNA, CDR2 YSLEER, per germline. V lost 1 base to trimming and J lost 7 bases, with 11 bases between them.